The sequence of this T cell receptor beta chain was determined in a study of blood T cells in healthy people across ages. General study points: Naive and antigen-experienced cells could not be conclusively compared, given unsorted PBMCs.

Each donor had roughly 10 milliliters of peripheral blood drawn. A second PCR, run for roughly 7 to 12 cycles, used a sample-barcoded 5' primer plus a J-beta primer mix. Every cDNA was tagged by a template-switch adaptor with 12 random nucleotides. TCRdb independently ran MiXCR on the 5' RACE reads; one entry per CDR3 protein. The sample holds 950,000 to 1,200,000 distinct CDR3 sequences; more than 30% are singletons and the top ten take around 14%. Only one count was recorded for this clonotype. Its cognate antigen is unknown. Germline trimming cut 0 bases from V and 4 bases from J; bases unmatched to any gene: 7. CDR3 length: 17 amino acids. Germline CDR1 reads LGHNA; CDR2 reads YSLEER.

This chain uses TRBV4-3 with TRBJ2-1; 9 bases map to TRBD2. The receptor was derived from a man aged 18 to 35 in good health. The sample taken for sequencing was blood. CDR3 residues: CASSQDPGLAGYNEQFF. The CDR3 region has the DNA TGCGCCAGCAGCCAAGATCCGGGCCTAGCGGGGTACAATGAGCAGTTCTTC.